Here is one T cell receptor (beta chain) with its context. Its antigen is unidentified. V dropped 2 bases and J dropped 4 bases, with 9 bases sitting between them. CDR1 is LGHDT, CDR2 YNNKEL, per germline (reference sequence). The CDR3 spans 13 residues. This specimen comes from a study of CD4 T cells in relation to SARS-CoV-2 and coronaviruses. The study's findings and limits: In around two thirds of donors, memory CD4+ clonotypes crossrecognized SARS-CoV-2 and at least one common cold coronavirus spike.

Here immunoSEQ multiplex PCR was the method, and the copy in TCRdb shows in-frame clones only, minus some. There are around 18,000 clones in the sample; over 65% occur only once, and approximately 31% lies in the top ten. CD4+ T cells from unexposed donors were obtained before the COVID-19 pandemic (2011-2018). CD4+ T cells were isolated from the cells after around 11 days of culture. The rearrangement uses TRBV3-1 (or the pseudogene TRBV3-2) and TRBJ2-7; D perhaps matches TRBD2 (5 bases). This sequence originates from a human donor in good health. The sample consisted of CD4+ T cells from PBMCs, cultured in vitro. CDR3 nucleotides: TGTGCCAGCAGCCAAAGCGAGGGTTACGAGCAGTACTTC. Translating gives CASSQSEGYEQYF.